This entry concerns a single T cell receptor (beta chain). The antigen is not known. One junction end disagrees with the germline gene, perhaps due to a read error. The CDR3 runs 15 residues. The germline gives CDR1 LNHDA, CDR2 SQIVND (reference sequence). The data derive from a study of blood T cells in healthy people across ages. Study-wide context: Template switching picked up about one barcoded beta molecule for each two T cells.

Findings of the study overall: More naive CD4+ cells and higher diversity marked long-lived donors relative to aged donors. With naive T cell percentage, TCR beta diversity showed a strong correlation.

A second PCR, run for about 7 to 11 cycles, used a sample-barcoded 5' primer plus a J-beta primer mix. A tag from a template-switch adaptor with 12 random nucleotides marked each cDNA molecule. TCRdb called the 5' RACE reads again in MiXCR, with one record for every CDR3 protein. The sample records around 1,100,000 distinct CDR3 sequences, 35% to 40% being singletons. The rearrangement links TRBV19 to TRBJ2-1; 12 nucleotides line up with TRBD2. This clonotype was obtained from a man between 18 and 29 years old in good health. The sample consisted of blood. DNA of the CDR3: TGTGCTAGTAGTCTGTCTAGCGGGGGGGGGAATGAGCAGTTCTTC. This sequence encodes CASSLSSGGGNEQFF.